Each of the 29 T cell receptor beta chains below was sequenced from the same sample in a study of OX40 agonist ivuxolimab in advanced cancers. The data were produced by immunoSEQ multiplex PCR, yet TCRdb's version contains in-frame clones alone and is incomplete. This sample has approximately 56,000 clones, with 85% to 90% found just once. Sequenced here: CD4+ or CD8+ T cells sorted from blood, sampled in a trial of the OX40 agonist ivuxolimab. Receptors were obtained from an adult with an advanced solid tumor such as melanoma, head and neck, liver or kidney cancer.

This chain connects TRBV28 to TRBJ1-1; possible D gene TRBD1, 5 bases. V shed 3 bases and J shed 5 bases, with 10 bases lying between them. From germline, CDR1 is MDHEN and CDR2 SYDVKM. The CDR3 runs to 13 residues. The CDR3 coding sequence is TGTGCCAGCAGTTTCACAGGACTTACTGAAGCTTTCTTT. Translating it yields CASSFTGLTEAFF.

The V call is TRBV6-6, the J call TRBJ1-2, with TRBD1 identical over 9 bases. Germline CDR1 MNHNY, CDR2 SVGAGI (reference sequence). The V gene end was trimmed by 5 bases and the J gene end by 3 bases; junction bases not matched to a gene: 7. CDR3 size: 15 residues. CDR3 bases: TGTGCCAGCAGTATGCCGGGACAGGGTCACTATGGCTACACCTTC. This translates into CASSMPGQGHYGYTF.

This clone was picked up one time. The V gene is TRBV28, the J gene TRBJ1-4; D uncertain. This CDR3 is 13 amino acids long. Germline V CDR1 and CDR2: MDHEN, SYDVKM. V lost 7 bases, J lost 6 bases, and 12 bases lay in between. The CDR3 coding sequence is TGTGCCAGCATTGGGGAGTGGCATGAAAAACTGTTTTTT. Translated, it gives CASIGEWHEKLFF.

This chain joins TRBV5-4 and TRBJ2-2; D remains ambiguous. V was shortened by 2 bases and J by 5 bases, with 10 bases between the two germline ends. The CDR3 consists of 14 residues. Germline lookup yields CDR1 SGHNT and CDR2 YYREEE (reference sequence). The DNA of the CDR3 is TGTGCCAGCAGCTTATCGTTAGGGACCGGGGAGCTGTTTTTT. This codes for CASSLSLGTGELFF. Filled out from reference TRBV5-4 and TRBJ2-2, the complete variable domain reads ETGVTQSPTHLIKTRGQQVTLRCSSQSGHNTVSWYQQALGQGPQFIFQYYREEENGRGNFPPRFSGLQFPNYSSELNVNALELDDSALYLCASSLSLGTGELFFGEGSRLTVL.

This clone is a singleton in its sample. V and J are TRBV30 and TRBJ1-6; D unclear. The CDR3 spans 15 residues. CDR1 is GTSNPN and CDR2 is SVGIG in the germline V gene (reference sequence). Trimming pared 2 bases from V and 0 bases from J, leaving 8 bases between. CDR3 sequence reads: CAWSSRGSYNSPLHF. CDR3 bases: TGTGCCTGGAGTTCGCGGGGCTCCTATAATTCACCCCTCCACTTT.

The gene calls are TRBV19 and TRBJ1-2; D may be TRBD1 (5 bases). The CDR3 has 13 residues. The germline gives CDR1 LNHDA, CDR2 SQIVND (reference sequence). V was pared by 5 bases and J by 7 bases, with 14 bases between. The CDR3 is CASSSGPRAGYTF. The CDR3 DNA reads TGTGCCAGTAGTTCGGGACCAAGGGCTGGCTACACCTTC.

V usage is TRBV2 and J usage is TRBJ2-7; a possible D gene is TRBD1 (5 bases). V was shortened by 6 bases and J by 0 bases, with 9 bases between the two germline ends. The CDR3 totals 13 residues. From germline, CDR1 is SNHLY and CDR2 FYNNEI. This CDR3 is CASSKDTSYEQYV. The CDR3 DNA sequence: TGTGCCAGCAGCAAGGACACCTCCTACGAGCAGTACGTC.

As DNA, the CDR3 is TGCAGCGCCCCTGGGAGGGGAGGCACAGATACGCAGTATTTT. Its protein is CSAPGRGGTDTQYF. The chain has TRBV29-1 and TRBJ2-3; TRBD2 matches at 7 bases. Germline loops: CDR1 SQVTM, CDR2 ANQGSEA. This CDR3 contains 14 residues. J gave up 1 base and V 7 bases, and 8 bases lay outside the gene matches.

V and J are TRBV5-1 and TRBJ2-5; 8 nucleotides align to TRBD2. Trimming removed 4 bases from V and 5 bases from J; junction bases left unmatched: 7. This CDR3 contains 14 residues. The germline V gene has CDR1 SGHRS and CDR2 YFSETQ. The CDR3 coding sequence is TGCGCCAGCAGCCGGGGGGGTTTCGATGAGACCCAGTACTTC. Amino acids: CASSRGGFDETQYF.

V usage is TRBV7-8 and J usage is TRBJ1-1; 9 nucleotides align to TRBD1. The CDR3 spans 15 residues. Germline V gene lookup returns CDR1 SGHVS and CDR2 FQNEAQ. The junction had 8 bases not matched to a gene; V was cut back by 4 bases and J by 5 bases. Here the CDR3 reads CASSWDRVIGTEAFF. The DNA for the CDR3 is TGTGCCAGCAGCTGGGACAGGGTGATCGGGACTGAAGCTTTCTTT.

The chain links TRBV2 to TRBJ2-1, with 9 positions matching TRBD2. CDR1 and CDR2 from the germline V gene are SNHLY and FYNNEI. J gave up 4 bases and V 1 base, and 11 bases lay outside the gene matches. CDR3 length: 18 residues. CDR3 in DNA: TGTGCCAGCAGTGAAGAGGCGGTAGCGGGGGCGATATACAATGAGCAGTTCTTC. Residues: CASSEEAVAGAIYNEQFF.

This rearrangement joins TRBV14 to TRBJ2-2; D gene unclear. The V gene's germline CDR1 is SGHDN and CDR2 FVKESK. The V end lost 3 bases, the J end lost 5 bases, and 19 bases lay between the germline ends. This CDR3 is built from 17 residues. This chain's CDR3 is CASSHGARGPRTGELFF. CDR3 DNA: TGTGCCAGCAGCCACGGAGCTAGAGGACCTCGGACCGGGGAGCTGTTTTTT.

The V gene is TRBV30, the J gene TRBJ1-2, with no clear D. CDR1 and CDR2 from the germline V gene are GTSNPN and SVGIG (reference sequence). Trimming took 4 bases from V and 2 from J, leaving 11 bases between them. The CDR3 is made up of 13 amino acids. CDR3 sequence reads: CAWNPGLNYGYTF. The CDR3 nucleotides are TGTGCCTGGAATCCCGGACTCAACTATGGCTACACCTTC.

The chain combines TRBV4-3 with TRBJ1-2, with D tentatively TRBD1 (6 bases). Germline CDR1 LGHNA, CDR2 YSLEER. This CDR3 is built from 15 residues. V was trimmed by 0 bases and J by 8 bases, leaving 16 bases between them. The CDR3 DNA is TGCGCCAGCAGCCAAGATCGGCAGGGGCTGGGGGGCTACACCTTC. Its translation is CASSQDRQGLGGYTF.

The chain combines TRBV11-2 with TRBJ1-1; tentative D call: TRBD1 (5 bases). CDR1 and CDR2 (germline): SGHAT, FQNNGV. V was shortened by 1 base and J by 8 bases, with 11 bases between the two germline ends. CDR3 length: 13 amino acids. CDR3 protein: CASSLGGLGEAFF. CDR3 nucleotide sequence: TGTGCCAGCAGCTTAGGGGGACTGGGAGAAGCTTTCTTT.

To note about this clone: The junction does not match germline at one end; this may be a read error. This chain links TRBV4-2 with TRBJ1-2; D perhaps matches TRBD1 (6 bases). The CDR3 consists of 15 residues. The germline CDR1 and CDR2 sequences are LGHNA and YNFKEQ. In DNA form, the CDR3 reads TGTGCCAGCAGGCAAGGGGGGGGCTGGAACTATGGCTACACCTTC. It yields the protein CASRQGGGWNYGYTF.

This rearrangement joins TRBV7-2 to TRBJ1-5; D unresolved. Germline CDR1 reads SGHTA; CDR2 reads FQGNSA. V lost 6 bases and J lost 0, with 12 bases in between. This CDR3 contains 15 residues. CDR3: CASSGGLPSNQPQHF. DNA of the CDR3: TGTGCCAGCAGTGGAGGACTACCTAGCAATCAGCCCCAGCATTTT.

This clone was picked up a small number of times. V usage is TRBV7-9 and J usage is TRBJ1-1; D may be TRBD1 (5 bases). This CDR3 has 13 residues. CDR1 is SEHNR, CDR2 FQNEAQ, per germline (reference sequence). V lost 3 bases, J lost 1 base, and 6 bases lay in between. CDR3 DNA: TGTGCCAGCAGCTTGGGGACGAACACTGAAGCTTTCTTT. This encodes CASSLGTNTEAFF.

The CDR3 region is CASSRSATSDNEQFF. The CDR3 bases are TGTGCCAGCAGCCGCTCGGCTACGAGCGACAATGAGCAGTTCTTC. The chain uses TRBV7-9 and TRBJ2-1; D call uncertain. Germline CDR1 SEHNR, CDR2 FQNEAQ (reference sequence). This CDR3 has 15 residues. Trimming left V 5 bases short and J 5 bases short, with 16 bases between.

The rearrangement uses TRBV28 and TRBJ1-2; tentative D call: TRBD1 (5 bases). This CDR3 is 14 amino acids long. Trimming shortened V by 5 bases and J by 4 bases, and 14 bases separated the two germline ends. CDR1 is MDHEN, CDR2 SYDVKM, per germline. The CDR3 spells CASSAGTALYGYTF. CDR3 coding DNA: TGTGCCAGCAGTGCCGGGACGGCCCTCTATGGCTACACCTTC.

The chain employs TRBV19 and TRBJ2-6; D is unresolved. Trimming removed 1 base from V and 3 bases from J, with 13 bases in between. Germline V gene lookup returns CDR1 LNHDA and CDR2 SQIVND (reference sequence). The CDR3 is made up of 17 amino acids. This chain's CDR3 is CASSIARVLGGANVLTF. The CDR3 coding sequence is TGTGCCAGTAGTATAGCAAGGGTCCTCGGTGGGGCCAACGTCCTGACTTTC.

The chain uses TRBV7-2 and TRBJ1-5, with 7 bases fitting TRBD1. CDR1 is SGHTA, CDR2 FQGNSA, per germline. With 5 bases clipped from V and 7 bases from J, the junction kept 5 bases outside the gene matches. This CDR3 is 13 amino acids long. The CDR3 spells CASSTDRDQPQHF. In DNA form, the CDR3 reads TGTGCCAGCAGCACTGACAGGGACCAGCCCCAGCATTTT.

The CDR3 here is CASGGPRYNSPLHF. The DNA of the CDR3 is TGTGCCAGCGGCGGGCCCCGCTATAATTCACCCCTCCACTTT. The chain carries TRBV2 and TRBJ1-6; D gene unclear. The CDR3 totals 14 residues. V gave up 8 bases and J gave up 3 bases, with 11 bases separating them. Germline V lookup: CDR1 SNHLY, CDR2 FYNNEI.

The chain carries TRBV7-9 and TRBJ1-6; tentative D call: TRBD1 (5 bases). The germline V gene encodes CDR1 SEHNR and CDR2 FQNEAQ (reference sequence). Trimming pared 1 base from V and 9 bases from J, leaving 13 bases between. The CDR3 covers 15 residues. CDR3 loop: CASSLVASRASPLHF. The DNA of the CDR3 is TGTGCCAGCAGCTTAGTCGCGAGCAGGGCTTCACCCCTCCACTTT.

The gene calls are TRBV2 and TRBJ1-3, with TRBD1 as a possible D gene (5 bases). Germline V gene sequence: CDR1 SNHLY, CDR2 FYNNEI. The CDR3 is made up of 16 amino acids. V was cut by 4 bases and J by 4 bases, with 17 bases left in between. The CDR3 sequence is CASSVEGIVSGNTIYF. In DNA, the CDR3 is TGTGCCAGCAGTGTGGAGGGGATCGTATCCGGAAACACCATATATTTT.

The CDR3 sequence is CASSPPLSIQSYGYTF. DNA of the CDR3: TGTGCCAGCTCACCACCGTTAAGTATTCAGTCCTATGGCTACACCTTC. The V gene is TRBV18, the J gene TRBJ1-2, with D uncertain. Germline V lookup: CDR1 KGHSH, CDR2 LQKENI. Between the trimmed V and J ends, which lost 0 bases and 4 bases, there was a span of 15 bases. This CDR3 is built from 16 residues.

This clone was observed once. The J gene is TRBJ1-2, the V gene TRBV28; D is perhaps TRBD1 (6 bases). The ends were cut back, 2 bases at V and 6 bases at J, with 16 bases in the middle. CDR1 is MDHEN and CDR2 is SYDVKM in the germline V gene. CDR3 length: 15 amino acids. The CDR3 is CASSLTGQFGDGYTF. The CDR3 DNA follows: TGTGCCAGCAGTTTAACGGGACAATTCGGGGATGGCTACACCTTC.

The chain is built from TRBV5-1 and TRBJ2-5; D uncertain. The CDR3 totals 12 residues. The germline V gene has CDR1 SGHRS and CDR2 YFSETQ. Trimming took off 3 bases at V and 5 bases at J, with 8 bases between the two ends. Here the CDR3 DNA reads TGCGCCAGCAGCTCTTCTTGGGAGACCCAGTACTTC. Protein: CASSSSWETQYF.

The chain uses TRBV10-3 and TRBJ1-1, with D possibly being TRBD1 (5 bases). The CDR3 consists of 13 residues. V lost 4 bases and J lost 8, with 14 bases in between. Germline V gene lookup returns CDR1 ENHRY and CDR2 SYGVKD. The DNA for the CDR3 is TGTGCCATCAGTGCCTACCCTAACAGGGAAGCTTTCTTT. It codes for CAISAYPNREAFF.